Listed here are 7 T cell receptor beta chains from one sample, sequenced in a study of shared T cell receptors in the human thymus. TCRdb's copy holds only in-frame clones and misses some; the assay was immunoSEQ multiplex PCR. The profile shows about 660,000 clones, approximately 88% of them singletons. In addition, the sample was reused for a study of human thymus T cells.

The sequencing sample was made of thymocytes. The receptors come from a boy under two years old with a congenital heart defect.

A few counts support this clone. The chain couples TRBV19 to TRBJ2-7, with TRBD2 matching over 13 bases. CDR1 and CDR2 from the germline V gene are LNHDA and SQIVND (reference sequence). V lost 3 bases, J lost 7 bases, and 6 bases stayed unmatched. The CDR3 spans 15 residues. The CDR3 reads CASSIHGTSGTEQYF. In DNA, the CDR3 is TGTGCCAGTAGTATCCACGGGACTAGCGGGACTGAGCAGTACTTC.

This clone was counted a few times. The J gene is TRBJ2-7, the V gene TRBV14; perhaps TRBD1 as D (7 bases). The germline V gene has CDR1 SGHDN and CDR2 FVKESK. V gave up 0 bases and J gave up 4 bases, with 13 bases separating them. The CDR3 totals 15 residues. This chain's CDR3 is CASSQESQGGYEQYF. The CDR3 DNA reads TGTGCCAGCAGCCAAGAAAGTCAGGGGGGATACGAGCAGTACTTC. Filled out from reference TRBV14 and TRBJ2-7, the complete variable domain reads EAGVTQFPSHSVIEKGQTVTLRCDPISGHDNLYWYRRVMGKEIKFLLHFVKESKQDESGMPNNRFLAERTGGTYSTLKVQPAELEDSGVYFCASSQESQGGYEQYFGPGTRLTVT.

This clone was observed once. Other DNA sequences from this sample encode an identical CDR3 as well. The chain recombines TRBV27 with TRBJ2-7; D unclear. CDR1 and CDR2 from the germline V gene are MNHEY and SMNVEV (reference sequence). V lost 6 bases and J lost 2, with 11 bases in between. The CDR3 extends over 13 amino acids. CDR3 DNA sequence: TGTGCCAGCAGCCTGCGGCTCACCTACGAGCAGTACTTC. As protein: CASSLRLTYEQYF.

The rearrangement joins TRBV14 to TRBJ2-3, with 11 positions matching TRBD2. V was clipped by 2 bases and J by 4 bases; unmatched bases: 8. Per the germline V gene, CDR1 is SGHDN and CDR2 is FVKESK. The CDR3 covers 17 residues. The CDR3 sequence: CASSQLRLAGGPDTQYF. The CDR3 region has the DNA TGTGCCAGCAGCCAACTTAGGCTAGCGGGAGGCCCAGATACGCAGTATTTT.

The CDR3 protein is CASSQGGGAGPTYEQYF. In nucleotides, the CDR3 is TGTGCCAGCAGCCAAGGGGGGGGCGCGGGCCCAACCTACGAGCAGTACTTC. The chain joins TRBV4-2 to TRBJ2-7, with D perhaps matching TRBD2 (7 bases). The V gene's germline CDR1 is LGHNA and CDR2 YNFKEQ. Trimming removed 1 base from V and 2 bases from J, with 18 bases in between. The CDR3 is 17 residues long.

The V call is TRBV27, the J call TRBJ2-1, with 16 nucleotides matching TRBD2. This CDR3 is built from 18 residues. V shed 5 bases and J 6 bases; nucleotides not matched to a gene: 10. Germline V gives CDR1 MNHEY, CDR2 SMNVEV (reference sequence). CDR3 sequence: CASSQGTSGRASSNEQFF. Here the CDR3 DNA reads TGTGCCAGCAGTCAAGGGACTAGCGGGAGGGCCAGTAGCAATGAGCAGTTCTTC.

This chain joins TRBV5-4 and TRBJ2-7; 11 positions match TRBD2. Germline loops: CDR1 SGHNT, CDR2 YYREEE (reference sequence). J gave up 3 bases and V 2 bases, and 10 bases lay outside the gene matches. The CDR3 runs to 17 residues. CDR3 in DNA: TGTGCCAGCAGCTTCGAAGGCTCTAGCGGGAGGATCTACGAGCAGTACTTC. It is translated as CASSFEGSSGRIYEQYF.